This T cell receptor (beta chain) was captured by sequencing in a study of T cells in Graves' hyperthyroidism and ophthalmopathy. Study context: Before treatment of any kind, peripheral blood was taken at initial diagnosis. The study, taken as a whole, reports: Most thyroid clonotypes that were expanded above 0.001 also turned up in blood.

From RNA transcripts, TCR beta CDR3 regions were amplified. When the TCR CDR3 underwent first-round RT-PCR, the HTBI primer set was used. TCRdb re-called the multiplex PCR reads through MiXCR, storing one row per CDR3 protein. The sample has 500,000 to 550,000 distinct CDR3 sequences, less than 25% seen once; the top ten hold around a quarter. The CDR3 is 13 residues long. Germline V gene data show CDR1 as LNHDA and CDR2 as SQIVND (reference sequence). With 0 bases removed from V and 6 bases from J, the gap between germline ends came to 9 bases. This clonotype has ten or more counts. The antigen is undetermined. Calling Graves' hyperthyroidism stable meant ophthalmopathy did not progress within 18 months. Pregnant or lactating patients were excluded, as were those with uncontrolled infection or other autoimmune disease.

The sample comprised blood. This rearrangement joins TRBV19 to TRBJ2-7; the D gene is possibly TRBD1 (6 bases). This sequence was found in a man aged 18 to 35 with Graves' hyperthyroidism. CDR3 region: CASSIEGGAEQYF. The CDR3, as DNA: TGTGCCAGTAGTATAGAAGGGGGAGCCGAGCAGTACTTC.